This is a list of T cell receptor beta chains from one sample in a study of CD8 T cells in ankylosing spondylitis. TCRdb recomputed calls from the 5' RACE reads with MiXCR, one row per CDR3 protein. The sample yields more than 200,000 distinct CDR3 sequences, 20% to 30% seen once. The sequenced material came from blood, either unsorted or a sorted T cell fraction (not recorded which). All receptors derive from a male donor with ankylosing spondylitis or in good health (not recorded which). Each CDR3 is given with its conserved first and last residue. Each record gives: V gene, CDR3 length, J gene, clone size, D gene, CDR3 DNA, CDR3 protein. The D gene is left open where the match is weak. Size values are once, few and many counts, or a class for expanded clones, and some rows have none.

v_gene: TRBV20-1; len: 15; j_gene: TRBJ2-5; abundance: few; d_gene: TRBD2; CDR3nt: TGCAGTGCTAGAGACCGGACTAGGGTCCAAGAGACCCAGTACTTC; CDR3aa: CSARDRTRVQETQYF
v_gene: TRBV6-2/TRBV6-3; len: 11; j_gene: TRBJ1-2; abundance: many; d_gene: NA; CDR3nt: TGTGCCAGCGGCCTTTCATATGGCTACACCTTC; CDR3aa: CASGLSYGYTF
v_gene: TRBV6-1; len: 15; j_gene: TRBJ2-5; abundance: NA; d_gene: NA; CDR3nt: TGTGCCAGCAGCGAACCTGCGAGGGGCCAAGAGACCCAGTACTTC; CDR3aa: CASSEPARGQETQYF
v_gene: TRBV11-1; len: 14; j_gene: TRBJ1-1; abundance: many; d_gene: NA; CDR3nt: TGTGCCAGCAGCTCGTGGGATTCGAACACTGAAGCTTTCTTT; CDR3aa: CASSSWDSNTEAFF
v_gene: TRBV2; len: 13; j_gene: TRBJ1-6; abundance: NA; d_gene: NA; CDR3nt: TGTGCCAGCTCCCCCCCAGTCAATTCACCCCTCCACTTT; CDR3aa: CASSPPVNSPLHF
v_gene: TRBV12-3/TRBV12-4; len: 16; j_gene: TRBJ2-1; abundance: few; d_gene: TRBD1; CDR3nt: TGTGCCAGCAGTTCCCTGGGACAGGGGGTCTACAATGAGCAGTTCTTC; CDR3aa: CASSSLGQGVYNEQFF
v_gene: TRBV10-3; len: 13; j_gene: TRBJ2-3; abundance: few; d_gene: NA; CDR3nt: TGTGCCGCCGGGGCAGGGGCCCCAGATACGCAGTATTTT; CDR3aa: CAAGAGAPDTQYF
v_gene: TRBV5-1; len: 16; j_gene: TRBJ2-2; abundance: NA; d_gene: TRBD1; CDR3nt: TGCGCCAGCAGCCTCAGGACAGGCGGTTACACCGGGGAGCTGTTTTTT; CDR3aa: CASSLRTGGYTGELFF
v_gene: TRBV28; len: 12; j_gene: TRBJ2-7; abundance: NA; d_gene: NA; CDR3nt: TGTGCCAGCAGCCGGGGATCCTACGAGCAGTACTTC; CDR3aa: CASSRGSYEQYF
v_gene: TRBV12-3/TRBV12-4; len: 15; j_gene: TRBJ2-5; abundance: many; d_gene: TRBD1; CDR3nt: TGTGCCAGCAGCCGTAACAGGGGAATCCAAGAGACCCAGTACTTC; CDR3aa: CASSRNRGIQETQYF
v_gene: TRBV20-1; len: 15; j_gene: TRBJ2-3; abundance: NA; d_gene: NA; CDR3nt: TGCAGTGCTCCCCCCGCAGCGGTTCCGACAGATACGCAGTATTTT; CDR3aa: CSAPPAAVPTDTQYF
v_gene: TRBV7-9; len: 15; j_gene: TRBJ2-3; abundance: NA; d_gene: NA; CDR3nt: TGTGCCAGCAGCCGGGTAGCGGAGGACGGAGATACGCAGTATTTT; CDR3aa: CASSRVAEDGDTQYF
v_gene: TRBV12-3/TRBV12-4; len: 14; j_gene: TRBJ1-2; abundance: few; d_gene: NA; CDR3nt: TGTGCCAGCAGTCACCTACAGGCCTTCTATGGCTACACCTTC; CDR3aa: CASSHLQAFYGYTF
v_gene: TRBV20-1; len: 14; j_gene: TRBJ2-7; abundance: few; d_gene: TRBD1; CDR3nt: TGCAGTGCTAGCTCCGGGACAGCCTCGGGCGAGCAGTACTTC; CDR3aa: CSASSGTASGEQYF
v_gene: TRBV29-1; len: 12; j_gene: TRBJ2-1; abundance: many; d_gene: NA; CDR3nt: TGCAGCGTTGTCAGAGGGGGGGATGAGCAGTTCTTC; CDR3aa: CSVVRGGDEQFF
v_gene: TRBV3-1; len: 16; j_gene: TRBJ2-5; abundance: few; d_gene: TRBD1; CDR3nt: TGTGCCAGCAGCCCTAGGACAGGGCGCACCGAAGAGACCCAGTACTTC; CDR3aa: CASSPRTGRTEETQYF
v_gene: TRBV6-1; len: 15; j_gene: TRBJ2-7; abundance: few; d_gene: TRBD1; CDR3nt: TGTGCCAGCAGTACCAACAGGGGGCTCTACCACGAGCAGTACTTC; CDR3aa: CASSTNRGLYHEQYF
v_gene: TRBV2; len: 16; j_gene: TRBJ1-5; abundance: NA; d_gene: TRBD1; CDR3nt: TGTGCCAGCAGTCAAAGACAGGGGGCGGTTACTCAGCCCCAGCATTTT; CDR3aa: CASSQRQGAVTQPQHF
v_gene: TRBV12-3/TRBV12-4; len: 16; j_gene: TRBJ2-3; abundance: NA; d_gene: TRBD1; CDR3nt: TGTGCCAGCAGTTTATTGAGGGACAGGGGTAGAGATACGCAGTATTTT; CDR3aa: CASSLLRDRGRDTQYF
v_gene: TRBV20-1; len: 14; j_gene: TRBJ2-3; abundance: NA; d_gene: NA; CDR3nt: TGCAGTGCTGCGAGCGCGGGGGCCGCAGATACGCAGTATTTT; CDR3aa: CSAASAGAADTQYF
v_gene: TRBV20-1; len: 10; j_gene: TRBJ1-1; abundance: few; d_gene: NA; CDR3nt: TGCAGTGCCGAGGGAGCCCAAGCTTTCTTT; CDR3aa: CSAEGAQAFF
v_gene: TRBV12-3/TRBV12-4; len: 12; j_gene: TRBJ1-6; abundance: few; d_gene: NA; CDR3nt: TGTGCCAGCAGGAACAAAATGGCGGGGCTCCACTTT; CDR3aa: CASRNKMAGLHF
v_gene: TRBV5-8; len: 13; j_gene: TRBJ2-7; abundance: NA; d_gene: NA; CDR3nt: TGTGCCAGCGGACCGAGACAGATCTACGAGCAGTACTTC; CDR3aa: CASGPRQIYEQYF
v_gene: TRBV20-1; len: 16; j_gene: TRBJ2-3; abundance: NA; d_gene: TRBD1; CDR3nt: TGCAGTGCTAGAGATTTCCTGGACAGGGTCCCCAATACGCAGTATTTT; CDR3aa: CSARDFLDRVPNTQYF
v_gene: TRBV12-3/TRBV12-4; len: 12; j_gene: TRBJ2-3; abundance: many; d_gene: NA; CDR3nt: TGTGCCAGCAGTGGCAAGGGGGGAACGCAGTATTTT; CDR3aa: CASSGKGGTQYF
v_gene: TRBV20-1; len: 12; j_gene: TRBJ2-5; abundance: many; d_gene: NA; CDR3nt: TGCAGTGCCTCAGCAACTCAAGAGACCCAGTACTTC; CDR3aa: CSASATQETQYF
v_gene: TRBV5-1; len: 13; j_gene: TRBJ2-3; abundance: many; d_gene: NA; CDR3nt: TGCGCCAGCAGCTCGGCGCACACAGATACGCAGTATTTT; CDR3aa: CASSSAHTDTQYF
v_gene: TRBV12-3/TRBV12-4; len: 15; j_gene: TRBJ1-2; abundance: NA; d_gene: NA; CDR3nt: TGTGCCAGCAGCGGAGGGGTCCGGTGGAACTATGGCTACACCTTC; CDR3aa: CASSGGVRWNYGYTF
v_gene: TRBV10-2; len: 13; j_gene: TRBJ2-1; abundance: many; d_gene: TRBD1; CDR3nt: TGCGCCAGTGGGACAGCGAACTACAATGAGCAGTTCTTC; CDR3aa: CASGTANYNEQFF
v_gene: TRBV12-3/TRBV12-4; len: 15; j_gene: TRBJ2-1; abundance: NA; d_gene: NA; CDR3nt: TGTGCCAGCAGTTTGGTGGGGGGCCCGAGGAATGAGCAGTTCTTC; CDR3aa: CASSLVGGPRNEQFF
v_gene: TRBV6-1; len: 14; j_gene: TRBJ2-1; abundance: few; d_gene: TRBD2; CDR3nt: TGTGCCAGCAGGGCGGGGGGCTCCTACAATGAGCAGTTCTTC; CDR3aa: CASRAGGSYNEQFF
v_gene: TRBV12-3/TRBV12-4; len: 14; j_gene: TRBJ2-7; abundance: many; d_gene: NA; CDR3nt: TGTGCCAGCAGGGACGGCGCCTCCTCCTACGAGCAGTACTTC; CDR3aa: CASRDGASSYEQYF
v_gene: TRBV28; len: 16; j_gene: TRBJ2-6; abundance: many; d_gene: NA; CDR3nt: TGTGCCAGCAGATACGACCGGGGCTCTGGGGCCAACGTCCTGACTTTC; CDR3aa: CASRYDRGSGANVLTF
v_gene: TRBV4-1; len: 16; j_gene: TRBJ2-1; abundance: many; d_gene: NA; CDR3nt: TGCGCCAGCAGCCAACTCGCCGGGACTTTCTACAATGAGCAGTTCTTC; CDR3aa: CASSQLAGTFYNEQFF
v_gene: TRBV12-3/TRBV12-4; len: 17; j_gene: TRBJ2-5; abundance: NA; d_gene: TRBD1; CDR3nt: TGTGCCAGCAGCCTGGACAGGGGTGTTCGGTTTCAAGAGACCCAGTACTTC; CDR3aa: CASSLDRGVRFQETQYF
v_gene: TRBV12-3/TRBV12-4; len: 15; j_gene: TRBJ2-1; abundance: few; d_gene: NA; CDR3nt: TGTGCCAGCAGTTTATACGGGGGTGGCAACAATGAGCAGTTCTTC; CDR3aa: CASSLYGGGNNEQFF
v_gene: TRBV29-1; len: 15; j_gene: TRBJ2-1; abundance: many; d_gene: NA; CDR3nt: TGCAGCGTTGAAGGCGGGGACAAGGCCTACAATGAGCAGTTCTTC; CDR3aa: CSVEGGDKAYNEQFF
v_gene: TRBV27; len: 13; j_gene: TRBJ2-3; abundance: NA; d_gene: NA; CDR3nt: TGTGCCAGCAGTCCCAATCAGGCAGATACGCAGTATTTT; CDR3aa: CASSPNQADTQYF
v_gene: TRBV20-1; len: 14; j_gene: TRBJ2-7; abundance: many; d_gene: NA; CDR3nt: TGCAGTGCTCAGACCGACAGGTTGAGTTACGAGCAGTACTTC; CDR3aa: CSAQTDRLSYEQYF